This T cell receptor (beta chain) was recovered during a study of T cells in Graves' hyperthyroidism and ophthalmopathy. The overall study: Before any treatment, at initial diagnosis, peripheral blood was collected. Overall study results and limits: In validation, the model predicted ophthalmopathy. These predictions came a median approximately six months before onset.

Amplification targeted TCR beta CDR3 regions from RNA transcripts. HTBI primers were used for first-round RT-PCR of the TCR CDR3. TCRdb re-analysed the multiplex PCR reads in MiXCR, keeping a single row per CDR3 protein. The repertoire holds about 360,000 distinct CDR3 sequences, with approximately 13% as singletons. This clonotype has a count of ten or more. The target antigen is unknown. It was uncontrolled infection, other autoimmune disease, pregnancy or lactation that excluded patients. Trimming stripped 7 bases from V and 4 bases from J, with 11 bases between. From germline, CDR1 is KGHDR and CDR2 SFDVKD. The CDR3 extends over 13 amino acids.

This TCR came from a woman aged 18-35 years with Graves' hyperthyroidism. Sequencing was performed on blood. The chain couples TRBV24-1 to TRBJ2-3; D possibly corresponds to TRBD2 (6 bases). CDR3 sequence reads: CATSGWGADTQYF. CDR3 DNA: TGTGCCACCAGCGGCTGGGGGGCAGATACGCAGTATTTT.